This T cell receptor (beta chain) was sequenced during a study of T cells after yellow fever vaccination (dated by TCRdb to about 2019). Regarding the study in general: Libraries from fractions with low cell numbers were prepared with the SMART-Seq v4 Ultra Low Input RNA kit. Two healthy male donors, one aged 18 to 30 and one aged 30 to 39 years, were included in the cohort. Bulk PBMC replicates and cell subsets were isolated from blood drawn at multiple timepoints before and after both primary and secondary immunization. Bulk TCR alpha and beta repertoires were sequenced longitudinally to track T-cell clones before and after primary and booster YFV17D yellow fever vaccination.

Study-wide conclusions, independent of this receptor: The secondary T-cell response was found to be weaker but faster than the primary response, with a peak reached on day 5 rather than on day 15. Because abundant contaminating clonotypes from the bulk population could be contained in FACS-sorted repertoires, computational filtering was required. Because only two donors were included in the study, the extent to which the findings can be generalized is limited. Most clones expanded after primary vaccination (almost 97% of CD4 and 80% to 90% of CD8) were re-detected after the booster, suggesting that broad memory maintenance occurred. A small fraction of clonotypes appeared in both the CD4 and CD8 compartments, likely as a result of convergent recombination.

The treatment or condition label corresponds to: live attenuated yellow fever vaccine strain. At each blood-draw timepoint, two biological replicates of bulk PBMCs were collected. PBMCs were isolated from peripheral blood using a standard Ficoll-Paque protocol. RNA was extracted with TriZol from bulk PBMCs, CD4 and CD8 fractions, and dextramer-positive and dextramer-negative fractions. There are a few counts of this clonotype. What this receptor recognizes is not known. Base qualities are not provided; no much larger clone lies one nucleotide away. V drops 7 bases and J drops 3 bases, leaving 7 bases in between. The CDR3, cysteine through phenylalanine, is 12 amino acids long. Here the CDR3 DNA is all that survives: 36 bases in frame from base 1. The germline V gene encodes CDR1 SGHAT and CDR2 FQNNGV. TCR cDNA was made using 5'RACE template switching, a step that added a universal primer site and unique molecular identifiers. cDNA synthesis was primed from both the TCR alpha and TCR beta constant segments. Two PCR steps were used to amplify libraries, with sample barcodes and sequencing adapters being added in the second step. Sequencing of libraries was performed on Illumina HiSeq 2500 (2x100 bp) or NovaSeq (2x150 bp). In the original analysis: Reads were demultiplexed and collapsed into UMI consensus sequences with MIGEC, and V(D)J alignment was performed with MiXCR. Using edgeR on replicate PBMC samples, clonotypes were called vaccine-responding if FDR was below 0.01 and the log2 fold change was above 5 up to day 15. Bulk clonotypes were assigned CD4 or CD8 identity according to which sequenced CD4 or CD8 repertoire held them at higher abundance. TCRdb cleaned the public reads at Q25 with fastp, built clones with MiXCR and kept in-frame beta chains. Identical CDR3 proteins give one entry, which carries the most common genes and DNA. The V and J calls follow TCRdb's processing rather than the paper's. In this sample the table shows around 360,000 distinct CDR3 sequences, 11% of which occur a single time. About 17% of the sample is in the top ten clones.

This receptor was identified in a man between 18 and 29 years old who received the YFV17D yellow fever vaccine. This chain is built from TRBV11-2 and TRBJ2-1, with an unclear D gene assignment. This specimen consisted of PBMCs, obtained on the day of the first yellow fever vaccination. CDR3 loop: CASKTDYNEQFF. The sequence in DNA is TGTGCCAGCAAAACGGACTACAATGAGCAGTTCTTC.